This T cell receptor beta chain was identified during a study of T cells in Graves' hyperthyroidism and ophthalmopathy. Regarding the study as a whole: The model anticipated ophthalmopathy a median around six months pre-onset.

TCR beta CDR3 region amplification was performed from RNA transcripts. Carried out on the TCR CDR3, a first-round RT-PCR used the HTBI primer set. TCRdb passed the multiplex PCR reads through MiXCR, listing each CDR3 protein once. The profile shows around 600,000 distinct CDR3 sequences, approximately 15% of them singletons. The V and J ends lost 3 bases and 7 bases, in that order; junction bases with no gene match: 8. CDR3 length: 18 amino acids. Germline CDR1 MNHEY, CDR2 SVGEGT. A note on this clonotype: Its specificity is not known.

Clinical symptoms, serum thyroxine and TRAb, thyroid ultrasound and orbital computed tomography were used for the diagnoses. Isolation of PBMCs was performed on around 9.7 ml fresh peripheral blood. This chain connects TRBV6-2 or TRBV6-3 to TRBJ2-2; 16 bases are shared with TRBD2. Specimen: blood. This receptor was identified in a woman between 18 and 30 years old with Graves' ophthalmopathy. Here the CDR3 reads CASSYAGLAGGRSGELFF. The CDR3 nucleotides are TGTGCCAGCAGTTATGCGGGACTAGCGGGAGGGCGGAGCGGGGAGCTGTTTTTT.